This TCR beta chain was sequenced during a study of cytotoxic CD8 clonotypes in ibrutinib-treated CLL. V shed 3 bases, J shed 0 bases, and the junction held 17 bases outside the gene matches. The CDR3 consists of 20 residues. Germline assignment: CDR1 KGHSH and CDR2 LQKENI. Only in-frame clones appear in the TCRdb table, and some are missing; sequencing was by immunoSEQ multiplex PCR. The sample holds about 200,000 clones, over 55% seen once. The source material was PBMCs, sampled after 24 months of ibrutinib treatment. The TCR originated in a human donor with chronic lymphocytic leukemia. The chain uses TRBV18 and TRBJ2-3; 8 bases match TRBD2. CDR3 nucleotides: TGTGCCAGCTCACCGCGCCTGGGAACTAGCGGAGGGGGAAGCACAGATACGCAGTATTTT. This sequence encodes CASSPRLGTSGGGSTDTQYF.